The 21 T cell receptor beta chains given below trace back to one sample, sequenced in a study of Graves' ophthalmopathy and Graves' hyperthyroidism. From RNA, the CDR3 regions of TCR beta chains were amplified and sequenced. HTBI primers were employed in first-round RT-PCR, then a second-round multiplex PCR followed. A single record per CDR3 protein comes from TCRdb applying MiXCR to the multiplex PCR reads. Counted here are 600,000 to 700,000 distinct CDR3 sequences, about 40% occurring once; the ten biggest clones make up about 3.3%. Source material: peripheral blood. These receptors were collected from an adult man with Graves' ophthalmopathy.

V gene TRBV29-1 combines with J gene TRBJ1-6; unclear D gene. There are 10 residues in the CDR3. V was pared by 4 bases and J by 13 bases, with 8 bases between. Germline V gene sequence: CDR1 SQVTM, CDR2 ANQGSEA. The CDR3 sequence is CSVGGAPLHF. CDR3 DNA sequence: TGCAGCGTTGGGGGTGCTCCCCTCCACTTT.

On this clonotype: It may be a read error: a sequence one base away is much more abundant. The V and J genes are TRBV28 and TRBJ2-5, with 9 bases lining up with TRBD2. Germline V lookup: CDR1 MDHEN, CDR2 SYDVKM. The ends lost 6 bases at V and 1 base at J; junction bases unmatched: 9. The CDR3 runs to 16 residues. The CDR3 loop is CASSRGVAGAQETQYF. The CDR3 coding sequence is TGTGCCAGCAGCCGAGGTGTAGCGGGGGCCCAAGAGACCCAGTACTTC.

This clonotype was recorded only once. The chain uses TRBV11-1 and TRBJ2-5; maybe TRBD1 (5 bases). CDR1 and CDR2 (germline): SGHAT, FQDESV (reference sequence). This CDR3 spans 10 amino acids. V shed 5 bases and J shed 13 bases, with 11 bases lying between them. The CDR3 coding sequence is TGTGCCAGCAGCCCAGGGCTACGGTACTTC. Encoded protein: CASSPGLRYF.

This clonotype has only a few counts. The V call is TRBV6-1, the J call TRBJ1-1; D remains ambiguous. Trimming pared 7 bases from V and 5 bases from J, leaving 20 bases between. The CDR3 is made up of 15 amino acids. Germline V lookup: CDR1 MNHNS, CDR2 SASEGT. The CDR3 sequence: CASTPAADQATEAFF. As DNA, the CDR3 is TGTGCCAGCACCCCCGCGGCCGACCAGGCAACTGAAGCTTTCTTT.

This clonotype appeared many times. DNA of the CDR3: TGCAGTGTAAGACGACTAGCGGGTCACGAGCAGTACTTC. Protein sequence: CSVRRLAGHEQYF. The chain employs TRBV29-1 and TRBJ2-7; 10 bases match TRBD2. This CDR3 is built from 13 residues. The germline CDR1 and CDR2 sequences are SQVTM and ANQGSEA.

This clonotype was counted only a few times. J is TRBJ1-1 and V is TRBV4-2; D not certain. V was pared by 4 bases and J by 3 bases, with 18 bases between. Looked up from germline, CDR1 is LGHNA and CDR2 is YNFKEQ. This CDR3 is built from 16 residues. The CDR3 spells CASSLPGKPRDTEAFF. The CDR3 bases are TGTGCCAGCAGCCTCCCCGGAAAACCGCGGGACACTGAAGCTTTCTTT.

The V call is TRBV5-6, the J call TRBJ1-6, with TRBD1 identical over 10 bases. With 4 bases clipped from V and 8 bases from J, the junction kept 3 bases outside the gene matches. Germline assignment: CDR1 SGHDT and CDR2 YYEEEE. This CDR3 region has 14 residues. CDR3 amino acids: CASSRQGADSPLHF. CDR3 DNA sequence: TGTGCCAGCAGCAGACAGGGGGCAGATTCACCCCTCCACTTT.

The chain links TRBV12-3 or TRBV12-4 to TRBJ2-2; 12 nucleotides match TRBD2. This CDR3 is built from 19 residues. V dropped 3 bases and J dropped 1; count of bases not matched to a gene: 9. Here the CDR3 DNA reads TGTGCCAGCAGTTTTTTCTGGCTAGCGGGAGGGTTGAACACCGGGGAGCTGTTTTTT. Residues: CASSFFWLAGGLNTGELFF.

The rearrangement uses TRBV15 and TRBJ2-7; TRBD1 agrees at 8 bases. The CDR3 runs 13 residues. J was trimmed by 5 bases and V by 4 bases; bases with no gene match: 4. The V gene's germline CDR1 is LNHNV and CDR2 YYDKDF (reference sequence). The CDR3: CATSTPGGDEQYF. CDR3 nucleotide sequence: TGTGCCACCAGCACACCAGGGGGCGACGAGCAGTACTTC.

About this clonotype itself: This may stem from a read error, because a much larger clone lies one nucleotide away. The chain links TRBV25-1 to TRBJ1-2; TRBD1 matches at 9 bases. After removal of 8 bases from V and 2 bases from J, the junction contained 3 bases not matched to a gene. The CDR3 is 13 amino acids. Germline values: CDR1 MGHDK, CDR2 SYGVNS. CDR3 nucleotide sequence: TGTGCCAGCGGGACAGGGTTCAACTATGGCTACACCTTC. Encoded protein: CASGTGFNYGYTF.

This clonotype was counted at least ten times. CDR3 sequence: CASSLVMGGETQYF. The CDR3 DNA reads TGTGCCAGCAGCTTAGTAATGGGAGGGGAGACCCAGTACTTC. The V call is TRBV7-8, the J call TRBJ2-5, with 7 bases that match TRBD2. V was pared by 1 base and J by 5 bases, with 4 bases of the junction left unmatched. The CDR3 is 14 residues long. Germline V gene lookup returns CDR1 SGHVS and CDR2 FQNEAQ.

This clonotype appeared many times. The chain uses TRBV19 and TRBJ2-2, with 8 bases aligning to TRBD2. V lost 7 bases to trimming and J lost 1 base; unmatched junction nucleotides: 2. This CDR3 contains 14 residues. CDR1 and CDR2 (germline): LNHDA, SQIVND (reference sequence). The CDR3 is CASNSGVNTGELFF. The CDR3 region has the DNA TGTGCCAGTAATAGCGGGGTGAACACCGGGGAGCTGTTTTTT.

V usage is TRBV15 and J usage is TRBJ2-1; the D gene is possibly TRBD2 (7 bases). Deletions cut 3 bases from V and 1 base from J, with 13 bases between. This CDR3 is built from 16 residues. Germline V gene data show CDR1 as LNHNV and CDR2 as YYDKDF (reference sequence). CDR3 in amino acids: CATSRRRGGSYNEQFF. CDR3 coding DNA: TGTGCCACCAGCAGGAGAAGGGGGGGATCCTACAATGAGCAGTTCTTC.

The genes are TRBV5-4 and TRBJ2-6; TRBD1 agrees at 9 bases. CDR1 and CDR2 from the germline V gene are SGHNT and YYREEE (reference sequence). The CDR3 has 14 residues. With 4 bases clipped from V and 11 bases from J, the junction kept 7 bases outside the gene matches. The CDR3 nucleotides read TGTGCCAGCAGCCACCGGGACAGGGACTACGTCCTGACTTTC. Its translation: CASSHRDRDYVLTF. The full variable domain, with the rest looked up from reference TRBV5-4 and TRBJ2-6, is ETGVTQSPTHLIKTRGQQVTLRCSSQSGHNTVSWYQQALGQGPQFIFQYYREEENGRGNFPPRFSGLQFPNYSSELNVNALELDDSALYLCASSHRDRDYVLTFGAGSRLTVL.

The J gene is TRBJ2-7, the V gene TRBV24-1; the match to TRBD1 covers 8 bases. V was clipped by 2 bases and J by 6 bases; unmatched bases: 2. The CDR3 is made up of 13 amino acids. CDR1 KGHDR and CDR2 SFDVKD come from the germline V gene. This CDR3 reads CATSDSQGAEQYF. For the CDR3, the DNA is TGTGCCACCAGTGATTCCCAGGGGGCCGAGCAGTACTTC.

This clonotype was observed a single time. CDR3 sequence (DNA): TGTGCCATCAGGGCCGGGTCGCACCACTCACCCCTCCACTTT. This encodes CAIRAGSHHSPLHF. This sequence joins TRBV10-3 and TRBJ1-6; D not certain. V lost 6 bases and J lost 10, with 16 bases in between. CDR3 length equals 14 residues. The V gene's germline CDR1 is ENHRY and CDR2 SYGVKD.

The rearrangement links TRBV20-1 to TRBJ2-6; unclear D gene. Trimming removed 6 bases from V and 2 bases from J, with 8 bases in between. CDR1 is DFQATT and CDR2 is SNEGSKA in the germline V gene (reference sequence). The CDR3 spans 13 residues. The CDR3 reads CSATQAGANVLTF. The CDR3 DNA reads TGCAGTGCCACCCAGGCTGGGGCCAACGTCCTGACTTTC.

The CDR3 sequence: CAIQDSYEQYF. The CDR3 DNA follows: TGTGCCATCCAGGACAGCTACGAGCAGTACTTC. The genes are TRBV10-3 and TRBJ2-7; D is perhaps TRBD1 (6 bases). Germline V CDR1 and CDR2: ENHRY, SYGVKD. V was trimmed by 8 bases and J by 3 bases, leaving 8 bases between them. There are 11 residues in the CDR3.

The table lists this clonotype with many counts. V usage is TRBV4-1 and J usage is TRBJ1-4; TRBD1 agrees at 7 bases. Germline-derived CDR1 and CDR2 are MGHRA and YSYEKL. The V segment lost 5 bases and the J segment 9 bases; nucleotides outside the gene matches: 6. The CDR3 length is 13 residues. The CDR3 reads CASSSRDRKKLFF. CDR3 DNA sequence: TGCGCCAGCAGCTCCCGGGACAGAAAAAAACTGTTTTTT.

The V and J genes are TRBV13 and TRBJ1-4; 7 nucleotides line up with TRBD1. Per germline, CDR1 PRHDT and CDR2 FYEKMQ (reference sequence). Trimming removed 5 bases from V and 4 bases from J; junction bases left unmatched: 10. The CDR3 loop spans 16 amino acids. Written as DNA, the CDR3 is TGTGCCAGCAGCGCCACGCTGGGACAGCTTAATGAAAAACTGTTTTTT. Its translation: CASSATLGQLNEKLFF.

Comment on this clonotype: This sequence may be a read error, since a much larger clone differs from it by one base. This chain uses TRBV7-9 with TRBJ1-2, with D maybe TRBD1 (5 bases). V lost 10 bases and J lost 8, with 29 bases in between. The CDR3 is 16 residues long. Germline V gives CDR1 SEHNR, CDR2 FQNEAQ (reference sequence). The CDR3 reads CAISPRSGPGGRGYTF. Here the CDR3 DNA reads TGTGCCATCAGTCCAAGATCGGGACCCGGGGGTCGGGGCTACACCTTC.